This T cell receptor (beta chain) was documented in a study of blood T cells in healthy people across ages. PCR was performed a second time for about 7 to 12 cycles using a sample-barcoded 5' primer and a J-beta primer mix. Each CDR3 protein is one row after TCRdb ran MiXCR on the 5' RACE reads. The sample contains about 640,000 distinct CDR3 sequences, about 53% of which appear only once. There were healthy Caucasian individuals from Russia, aged about 6 to 100, serving as donors. Germline V CDR1 and CDR2: DFQATT, SNEGSKA (reference sequence). The CDR3 consists of 14 residues. With 5 bases clipped from V and 4 bases from J, the junction kept 7 bases outside the gene matches. On this clonotype itself: What it recognizes is unknown.

Study-level points and caveats: Unknown CMV status may confound age-related changes in expanded clones.

The chain employs TRBV20-1 and TRBJ2-3; 9 bases agree with TRBD2. Sequencing input: blood. This clonotype was sampled from a man between 60 and 75 years old in good health. The CDR3 DNA reads as TGCAGTGCTCAGACTAGCGGACCGCCAGATACGCAGTATTTT. The encoded protein is CSAQTSGPPDTQYF.